These 2 T cell receptor beta chains were sequenced from one sample in a study of shared clonotypes between healthy human individuals. Sequencing used immunoSEQ multiplex PCR; TCRdb keeps in-frame clones, though not all of them. This repertoire shows approximately 1,500,000 clones, nearly 99% found once; its top ten account for about 0.45%. Sequenced sample: naive CD4+ T cells sorted from blood. As for subset: CD45RA+ positively selected. Every receptor here comes from a man aged 25 to 40 in good health.

The chain carries TRBV10-3 and TRBJ1-1; TRBD1 aligns across 7 bases. V was pared by 6 bases and J by 1 base, with 11 bases of the junction left unmatched. Germline CDR1 and CDR2: ENHRY and SYGVKD. The CDR3 runs 16 residues. In DNA form, the CDR3 reads TGTGCCATCAGAGCCAGGGGGGAAGTAAGGAACACTGAAGCTTTCTTT. This gives the protein CAIRARGEVRNTEAFF.

The chain has TRBV15 and TRBJ1-2, with 8 nucleotides matching TRBD1. The CDR3 contains 15 residues. Germline loops: CDR1 LNHNV, CDR2 YYDKDF (reference sequence). J was trimmed by 4 bases and V by 2 bases; bases with no gene match: 6. CDR3 in DNA: TGTGCCACCAGCAGACCTCGGACAGGGTCCTATGGCTACACCTTC. Protein product: CATSRPRTGSYGYTF. The full variable domain, rest sourced from reference TRBV15 and TRBJ1-2, is DAMVIQNPRYQVTQFGKPVTLSCSQTLNHNVMYWYQQKSSQAPKLLFHYYDKDFNNEADTPDNFQSRRPNTSFCFLDIRSPGLGDTAMYLCATSRPRTGSYGYTFGSGTRLTVV.